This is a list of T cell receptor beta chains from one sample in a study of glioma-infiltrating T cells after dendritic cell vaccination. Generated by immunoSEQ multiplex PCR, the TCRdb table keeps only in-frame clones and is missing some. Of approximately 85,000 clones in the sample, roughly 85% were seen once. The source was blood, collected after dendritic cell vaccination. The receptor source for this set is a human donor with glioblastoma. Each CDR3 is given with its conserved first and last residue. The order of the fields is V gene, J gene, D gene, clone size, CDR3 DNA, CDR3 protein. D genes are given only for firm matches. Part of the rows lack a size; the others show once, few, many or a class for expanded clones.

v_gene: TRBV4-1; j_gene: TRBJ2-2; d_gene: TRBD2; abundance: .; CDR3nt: TGCGCCAGCACCCTAGCGGGAGACACCGGGGAGCTGTTTTTT; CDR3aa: CASTLAGDTGELFF
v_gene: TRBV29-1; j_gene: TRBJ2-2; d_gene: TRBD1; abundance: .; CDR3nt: TGCAGCGTTCAACCGCAGGGGGACAGGGCGAACACCGGGGAGCTGTTTTTT; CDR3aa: CSVQPQGDRANTGELFF
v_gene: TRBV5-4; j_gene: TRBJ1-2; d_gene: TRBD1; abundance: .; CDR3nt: TGTGCCAGCAGCTTATCCGGGACAGGGACCTATGGCTACACCTTC; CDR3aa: CASSLSGTGTYGYTF
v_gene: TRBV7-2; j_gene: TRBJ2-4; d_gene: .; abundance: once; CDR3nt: TGTGCCAGCAGTCTTGGGAGGTGGGACATTCAGTACTTC; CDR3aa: CASSLGRWDIQYF
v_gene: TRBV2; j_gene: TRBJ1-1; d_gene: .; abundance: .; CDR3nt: TGTGCCAGCAGTGAGAACACGAACACTGAAGCTTTCTTT; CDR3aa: CASSENTNTEAFF
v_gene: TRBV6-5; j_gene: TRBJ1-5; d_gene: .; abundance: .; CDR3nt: TGTGCCAGCAGTTTCAGGGGTCAGCCCCAGCATTTT; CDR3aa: CASSFRGQPQHF
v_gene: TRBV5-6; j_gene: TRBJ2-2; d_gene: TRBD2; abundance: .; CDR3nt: TGTGCCAGCAGCCCACTAGCGGGAGGGAACACCGGGGAGCTGTTTTTT; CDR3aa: CASSPLAGGNTGELFF
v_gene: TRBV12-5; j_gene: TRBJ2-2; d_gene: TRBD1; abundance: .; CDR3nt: TGTGCTAGTGGTACCGGGACAGTAGCCGGGGAGCTGTTTTTT; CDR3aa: CASGTGTVAGELFF
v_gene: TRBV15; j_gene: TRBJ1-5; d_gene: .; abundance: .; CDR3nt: TGTGCCACCAGCAGAGGGCAGTTAAATCAGCCCCAGCATTTT; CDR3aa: CATSRGQLNQPQHF
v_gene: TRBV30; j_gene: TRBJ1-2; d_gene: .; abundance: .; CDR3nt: TGTGCCTGGAGTGTACTCGGGGAGGGGCGTTGGTATGGCTACACCTTC; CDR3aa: CAWSVLGEGRWYGYTF
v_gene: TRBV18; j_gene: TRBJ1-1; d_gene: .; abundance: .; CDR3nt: TGTGCCAGCTCACCACTTCGGGAGGGAACTGAAGCTTTCTTT; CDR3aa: CASSPLREGTEAFF
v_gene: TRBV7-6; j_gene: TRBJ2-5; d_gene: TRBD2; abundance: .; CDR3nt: TGTGCCAGCAGCTTAGACGGGGAGGGAGGGAAAGGTTCCGATGAGACCCAGTACTTC; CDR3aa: CASSLDGEGGKGSDETQYF
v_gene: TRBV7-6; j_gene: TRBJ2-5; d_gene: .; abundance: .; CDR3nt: TGTGCCAGCAGCTTAGGCGGGGTGGCGGCCCAGTACTTC; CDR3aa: CASSLGGVAAQYF
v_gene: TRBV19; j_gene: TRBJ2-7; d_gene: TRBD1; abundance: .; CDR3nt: TGTGCCAGTAGTTATCCCGCCGGGACAGGGGCCTACGAGCAGTACTTC; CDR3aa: CASSYPAGTGAYEQYF
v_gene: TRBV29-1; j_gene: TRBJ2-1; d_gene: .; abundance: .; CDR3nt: TGCAGCGTCCCTAGGTTGAATGAGCAGTTCTTC; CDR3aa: CSVPRLNEQFF
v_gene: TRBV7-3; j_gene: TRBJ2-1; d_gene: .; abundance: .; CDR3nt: TGTGCCAGCAGCTTAAGAGGGTACAATGAGCAGTTCTTC; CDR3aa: CASSLRGYNEQFF
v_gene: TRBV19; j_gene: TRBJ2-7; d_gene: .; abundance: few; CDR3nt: TGTGCCAGTAGTATCATCCCAGGCTACGAGCAGTACTTC; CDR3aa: CASSIIPGYEQYF
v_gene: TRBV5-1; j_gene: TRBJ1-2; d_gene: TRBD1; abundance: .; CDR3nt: TGCGCCAGCAGCTTGGAGACGGGCGGACAGGATGGCTACACCTTC; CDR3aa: CASSLETGGQDGYTF
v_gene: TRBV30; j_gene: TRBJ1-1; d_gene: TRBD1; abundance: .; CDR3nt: TGTGCCTTAACCGGGACAGCAGCTTTCTTT; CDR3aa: CALTGTAAFF
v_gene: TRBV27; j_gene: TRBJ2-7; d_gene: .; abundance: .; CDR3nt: TGTGCCAGCAGTTTATCTGCCGGCGGATCCTACGAGCAGTACTTC; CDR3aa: CASSLSAGGSYEQYF
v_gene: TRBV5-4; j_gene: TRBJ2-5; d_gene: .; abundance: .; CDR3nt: TGTGCCAGCAGGGACGGGGGGCCGGGGGAGACCCAGTACTTC; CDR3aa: CASRDGGPGETQYF
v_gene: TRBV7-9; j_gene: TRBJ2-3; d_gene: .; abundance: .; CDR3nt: TGTGCCAGCAGCTTAGTCCAGGGTCGGGATACGCAGTATTTT; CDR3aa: CASSLVQGRDTQYF
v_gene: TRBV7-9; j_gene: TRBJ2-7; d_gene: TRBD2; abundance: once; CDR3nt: TGTGCCGGATCTAGCGGCTCCTACGAGCAGTACTTC; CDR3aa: CAGSSGSYEQYF
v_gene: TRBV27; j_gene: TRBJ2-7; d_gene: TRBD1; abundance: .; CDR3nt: TGTGCCAGCAGTGATCCGGGACAGAACTACGAGCAGTACTTC; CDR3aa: CASSDPGQNYEQYF
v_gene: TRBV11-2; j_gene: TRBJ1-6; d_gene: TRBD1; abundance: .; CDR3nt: TGTGCCAGCAGCATTATGGGACAGGGGGCAGGGAATTCACCCCTCCACTTT; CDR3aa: CASSIMGQGAGNSPLHF
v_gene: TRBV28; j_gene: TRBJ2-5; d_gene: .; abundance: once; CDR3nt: TGTGCCAGCAGTTTTTCTCAGACAGAGCAGTACTTC; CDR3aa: CASSFSQTEQYF
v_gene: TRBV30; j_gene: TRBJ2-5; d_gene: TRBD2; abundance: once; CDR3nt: TGTGCCTGGAAAAGGACTAGCGGACTCTTCCAAGAGACCCAGTACTTC; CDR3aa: CAWKRTSGLFQETQYF
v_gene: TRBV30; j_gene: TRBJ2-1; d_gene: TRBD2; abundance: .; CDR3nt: TGTGCCTGCTCCGGACTAGCGGGGGGCTACAATGAGCAGTTCTTC; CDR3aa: CACSGLAGGYNEQFF
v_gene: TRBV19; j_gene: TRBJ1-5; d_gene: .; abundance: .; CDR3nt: TGTGCCAGTAGCCAGGATCTTAATAGCAATCAGCCCCAGCATTTT; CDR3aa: CASSQDLNSNQPQHF
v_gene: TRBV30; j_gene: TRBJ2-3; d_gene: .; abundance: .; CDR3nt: TGTGCCTGGAGTGTACTCGGGGGAACAGATACGCAGTATTTT; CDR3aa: CAWSVLGGTDTQYF
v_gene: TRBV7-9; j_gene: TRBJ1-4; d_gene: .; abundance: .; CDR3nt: TGTGCCAGCAGCCGACTGGCAACTAATGAAAAACTGTTTTTT; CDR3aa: CASSRLATNEKLFF
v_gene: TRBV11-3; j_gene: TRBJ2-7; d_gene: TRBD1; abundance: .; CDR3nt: TGTGCCAGCAGCTTAGGGCCCACTACAGGGGGCGTAGTGTACGAGCAGTACTTC; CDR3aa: CASSLGPTTGGVVYEQYF
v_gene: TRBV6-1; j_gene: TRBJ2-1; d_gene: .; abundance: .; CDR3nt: TGTGCCAGCACCCCACCGGGGACACCTGACAATGAGCAGTTCTTC; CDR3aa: CASTPPGTPDNEQFF
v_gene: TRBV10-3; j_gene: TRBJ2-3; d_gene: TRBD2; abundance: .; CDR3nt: TGTGCCATCAGCGCTGGACTAGCGGGGCGCACAGATACGCAGTATTTT; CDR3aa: CAISAGLAGRTDTQYF
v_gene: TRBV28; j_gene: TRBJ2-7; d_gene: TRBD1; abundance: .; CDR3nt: TGTGCCAGCAGTTTAGAGTTCAGGGGGTACGAGCAGTACTTC; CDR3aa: CASSLEFRGYEQYF
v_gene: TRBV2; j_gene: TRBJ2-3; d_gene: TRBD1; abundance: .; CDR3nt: TGTGCCAGCAGTCTTGGGACAGGGGTTACCAGGGGCACAGATACGCAGTATTTT; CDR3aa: CASSLGTGVTRGTDTQYF
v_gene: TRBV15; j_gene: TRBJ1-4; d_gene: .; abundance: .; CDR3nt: TGTGCCACCAGCAGAGAAGGTGGAGAGAATGAAAAACTGTTTTTT; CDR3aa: CATSREGGENEKLFF
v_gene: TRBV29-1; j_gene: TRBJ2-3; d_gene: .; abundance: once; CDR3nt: TGCAGCGTTGAATCTATCTCCACTAGCACAGATACGCAGTATTTT; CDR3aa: CSVESISTSTDTQYF
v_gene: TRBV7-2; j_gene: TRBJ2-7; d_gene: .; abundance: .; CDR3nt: TGTGCCAGCAGCTCCTGGGGGCCCTACGAGCAGTACTTC; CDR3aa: CASSSWGPYEQYF
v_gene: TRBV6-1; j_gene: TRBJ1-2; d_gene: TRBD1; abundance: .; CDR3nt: TGTGCCAGCACCATGGACAGGGGGCGGGATGGCTACACCTTC; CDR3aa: CASTMDRGRDGYTF
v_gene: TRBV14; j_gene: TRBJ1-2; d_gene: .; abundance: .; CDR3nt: TGTGCCAGCAGCCAAGATCGGAGGGGCGCTTACTATGGCTACACCTTC; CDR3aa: CASSQDRRGAYYGYTF
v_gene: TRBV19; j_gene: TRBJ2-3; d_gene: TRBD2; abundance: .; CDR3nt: TGTGCCAGTAGTATTCTAGCGGGAGCGGCTACGCAGTATTTT; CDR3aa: CASSILAGAATQYF
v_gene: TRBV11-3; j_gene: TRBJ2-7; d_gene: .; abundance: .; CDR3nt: TGTGCCAGCATCCCCCAGGGGGGAATGGACTACGAGCAGTACTTC; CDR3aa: CASIPQGGMDYEQYF
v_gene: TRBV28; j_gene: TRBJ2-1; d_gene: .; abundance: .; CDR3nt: TGTGCCAGCAGTTTATTACAAAACGTCAATGAGCAGTTCTTC; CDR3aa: CASSLLQNVNEQFF
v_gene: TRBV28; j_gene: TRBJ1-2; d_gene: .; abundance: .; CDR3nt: TGTGCCACCCTGTTCACTGGCTATGGCTACACCTTC; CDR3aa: CATLFTGYGYTF